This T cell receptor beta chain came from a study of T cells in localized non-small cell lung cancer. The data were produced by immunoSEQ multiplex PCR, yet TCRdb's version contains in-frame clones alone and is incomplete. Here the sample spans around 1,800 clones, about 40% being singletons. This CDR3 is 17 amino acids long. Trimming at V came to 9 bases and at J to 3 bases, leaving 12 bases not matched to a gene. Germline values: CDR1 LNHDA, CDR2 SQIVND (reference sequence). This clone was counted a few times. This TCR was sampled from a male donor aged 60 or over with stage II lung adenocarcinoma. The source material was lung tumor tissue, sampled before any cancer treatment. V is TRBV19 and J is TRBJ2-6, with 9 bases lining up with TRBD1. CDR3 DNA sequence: TGTGCCAGCCAATTGGGGACAGGGAATCATGGGGCCAACGTCCTGACTTTC. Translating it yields CASQLGTGNHGANVLTF.